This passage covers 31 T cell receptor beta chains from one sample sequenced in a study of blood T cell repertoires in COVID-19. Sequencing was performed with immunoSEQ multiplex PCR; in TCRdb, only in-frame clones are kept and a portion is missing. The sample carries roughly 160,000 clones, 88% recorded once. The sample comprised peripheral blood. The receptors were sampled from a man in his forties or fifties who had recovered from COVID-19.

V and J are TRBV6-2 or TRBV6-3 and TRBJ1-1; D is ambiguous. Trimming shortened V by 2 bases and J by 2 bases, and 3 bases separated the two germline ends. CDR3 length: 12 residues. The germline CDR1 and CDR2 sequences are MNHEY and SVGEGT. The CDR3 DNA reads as TGTGCCAGCAGTTACCTCAACACTGAAGCTTTCTTT. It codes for CASSYLNTEAFF.

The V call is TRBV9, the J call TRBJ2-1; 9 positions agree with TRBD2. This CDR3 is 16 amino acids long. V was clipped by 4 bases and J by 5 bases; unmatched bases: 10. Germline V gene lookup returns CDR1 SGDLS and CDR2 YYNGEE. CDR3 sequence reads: CASSPSGTSNNNEQFF. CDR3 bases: TGTGCCAGCAGCCCTTCCGGGACTAGCAACAACAATGAGCAGTTCTTC.

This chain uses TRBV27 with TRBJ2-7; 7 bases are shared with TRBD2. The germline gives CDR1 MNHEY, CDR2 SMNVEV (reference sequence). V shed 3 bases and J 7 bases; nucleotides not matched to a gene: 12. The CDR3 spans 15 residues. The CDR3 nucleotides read TGTGCCAGCAGTTTGATAGGCGGGAGAACCGGAGAGCAGTACTTC. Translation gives CASSLIGGRTGEQYF.

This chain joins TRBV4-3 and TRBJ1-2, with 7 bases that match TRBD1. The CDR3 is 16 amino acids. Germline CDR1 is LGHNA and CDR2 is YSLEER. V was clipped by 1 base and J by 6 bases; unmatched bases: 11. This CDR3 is CASSQVDGTGDNGYTF. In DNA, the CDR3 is TGCGCCAGCAGCCAAGTTGACGGTACAGGGGACAATGGCTACACCTTC.

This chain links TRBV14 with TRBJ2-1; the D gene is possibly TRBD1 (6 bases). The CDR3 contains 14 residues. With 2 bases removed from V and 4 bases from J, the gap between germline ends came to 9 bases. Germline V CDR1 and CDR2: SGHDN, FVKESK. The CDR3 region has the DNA TGTGCCAGCAGCCAACGCAGGGGTTACAATGAGCAGTTCTTC. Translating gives CASSQRRGYNEQFF. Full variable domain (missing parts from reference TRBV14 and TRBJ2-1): EAGVTQFPSHSVIEKGQTVTLRCDPISGHDNLYWYRRVMGKEIKFLLHFVKESKQDESGMPNNRFLAERTGGTYSTLKVQPAELEDSGVYFCASSQRRGYNEQFFGPGTRLTVL.

CDR3 in amino acids: CATSPGQPFSGANVLTF. The CDR3 DNA reads as TGTGCCACCAGCCCGGGACAGCCTTTCTCTGGGGCCAACGTCCTGACTTTC. J is TRBJ2-6 and V is TRBV24-1; the match to TRBD1 covers 7 bases. The V segment lost 7 bases and the J segment 0 bases; nucleotides outside the gene matches: 8. The CDR3 consists of 17 residues. Germline V gene lookup returns CDR1 KGHDR and CDR2 SFDVKD.

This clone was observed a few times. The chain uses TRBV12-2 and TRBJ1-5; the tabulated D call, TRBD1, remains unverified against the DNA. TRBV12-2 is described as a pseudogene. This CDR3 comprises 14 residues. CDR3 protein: CASRRRQGYQPQHF. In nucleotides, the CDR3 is TGTGCAAGTCGCCGTCGACAGGGATATCAGCCCCAGCATTTT.

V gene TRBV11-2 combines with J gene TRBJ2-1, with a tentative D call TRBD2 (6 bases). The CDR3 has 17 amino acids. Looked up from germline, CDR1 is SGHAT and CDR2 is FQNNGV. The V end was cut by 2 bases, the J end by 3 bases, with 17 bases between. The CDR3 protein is CASSLRGPGLGYNEQFF. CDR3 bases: TGTGCCAGCAGCTTAAGAGGGCCGGGACTTGGCTACAATGAGCAGTTCTTC.

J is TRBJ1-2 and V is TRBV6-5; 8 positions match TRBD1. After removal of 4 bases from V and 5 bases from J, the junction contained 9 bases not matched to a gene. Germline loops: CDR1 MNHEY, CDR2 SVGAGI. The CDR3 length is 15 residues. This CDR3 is CASSLWTGMGYGYTF. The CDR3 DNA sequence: TGTGCCAGCAGTTTATGGACAGGGATGGGGTATGGCTACACCTTC.

CDR3: CASSRSGSSYNEQFF. The CDR3 bases are TGCGCCAGCAGCCGTAGCGGGAGCTCCTACAATGAGCAGTTCTTC. The J gene is TRBJ2-1, the V gene TRBV5-1; 9 bases match TRBD2. CDR3 size: 15 residues. The J segment lost 0 bases and the V segment lost 4 bases, leaving 2 bases of the junction unmatched. Looked up from germline, CDR1 is SGHRS and CDR2 is YFSETQ.

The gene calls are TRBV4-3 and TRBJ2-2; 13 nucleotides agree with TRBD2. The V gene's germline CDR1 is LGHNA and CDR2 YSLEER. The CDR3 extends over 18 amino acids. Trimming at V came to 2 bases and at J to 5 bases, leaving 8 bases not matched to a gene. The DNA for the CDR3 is TGCGCCAGCAGCCAACCCCGACTAGCGGGAGGAAGTACCGGGGAGCTGTTTTTT. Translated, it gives CASSQPRLAGGSTGELFF.

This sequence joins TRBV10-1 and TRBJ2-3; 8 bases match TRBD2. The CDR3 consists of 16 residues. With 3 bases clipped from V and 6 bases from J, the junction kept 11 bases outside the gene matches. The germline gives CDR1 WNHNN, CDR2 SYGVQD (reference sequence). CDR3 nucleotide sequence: TGCGCCAGCAGTGACCCGGGGGGGCCCGGGTCGGATACGCAGTATTTT. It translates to CASSDPGGPGSDTQYF.

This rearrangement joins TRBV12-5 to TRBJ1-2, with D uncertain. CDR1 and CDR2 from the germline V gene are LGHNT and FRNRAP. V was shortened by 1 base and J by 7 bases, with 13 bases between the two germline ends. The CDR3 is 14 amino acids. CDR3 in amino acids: CASGLESGVGGYTF. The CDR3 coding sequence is TGTGCTAGTGGTTTGGAGTCCGGGGTGGGTGGCTACACCTTC.

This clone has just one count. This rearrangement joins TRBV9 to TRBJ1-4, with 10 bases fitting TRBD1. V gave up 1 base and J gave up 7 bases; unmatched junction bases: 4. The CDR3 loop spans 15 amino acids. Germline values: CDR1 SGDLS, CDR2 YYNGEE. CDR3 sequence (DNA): TGTGCCAGCAGCGTAACGGACAGGGGGTTTGAAAAACTGTTTTTT. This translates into CASSVTDRGFEKLFF.

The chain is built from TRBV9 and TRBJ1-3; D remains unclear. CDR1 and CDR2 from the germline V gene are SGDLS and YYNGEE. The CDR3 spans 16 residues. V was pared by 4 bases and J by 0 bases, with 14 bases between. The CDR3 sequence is CASSPSIANSGNTIYF. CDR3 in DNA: TGTGCCAGCAGCCCTTCCATTGCGAACTCTGGAAACACCATATATTTT.

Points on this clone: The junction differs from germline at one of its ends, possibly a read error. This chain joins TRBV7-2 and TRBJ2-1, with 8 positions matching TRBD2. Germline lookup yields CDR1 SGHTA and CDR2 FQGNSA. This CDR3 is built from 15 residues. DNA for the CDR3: TGTGCCAGCAGCGTAGCGGGATTGCGGGACAATGAGCAGTTCTTC. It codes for CASSVAGLRDNEQFF.

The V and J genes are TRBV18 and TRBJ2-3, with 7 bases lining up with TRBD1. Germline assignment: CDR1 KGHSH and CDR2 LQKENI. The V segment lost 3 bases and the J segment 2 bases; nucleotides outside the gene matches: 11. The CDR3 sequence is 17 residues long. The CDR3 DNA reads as TGTGCCAGCTCACCGAATCGACAGGGAGTCATCACAGATACGCAGTATTTT. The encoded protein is CASSPNRQGVITDTQYF.

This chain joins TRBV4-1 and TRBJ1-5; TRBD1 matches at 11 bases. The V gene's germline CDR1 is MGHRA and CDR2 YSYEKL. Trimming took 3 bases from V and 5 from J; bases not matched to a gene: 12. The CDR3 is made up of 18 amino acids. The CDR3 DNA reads TGCGCCAGCAGCCATGAAACACGGACAGGGGGCGACGATCAGCCCCAGCATTTT. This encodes CASSHETRTGGDDQPQHF.

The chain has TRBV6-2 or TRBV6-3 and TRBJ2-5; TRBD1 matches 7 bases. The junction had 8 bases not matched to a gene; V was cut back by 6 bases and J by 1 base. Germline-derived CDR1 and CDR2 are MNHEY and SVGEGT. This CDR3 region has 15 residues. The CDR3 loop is CASSTPGTAQETQYF. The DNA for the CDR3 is TGTGCCAGCAGCACCCCCGGGACAGCCCAAGAGACCCAGTACTTC.

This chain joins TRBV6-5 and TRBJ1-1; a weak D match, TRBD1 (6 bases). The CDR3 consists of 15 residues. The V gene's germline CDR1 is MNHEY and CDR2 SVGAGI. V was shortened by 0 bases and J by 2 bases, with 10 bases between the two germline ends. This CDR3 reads CASSYSGTTNTEAFF. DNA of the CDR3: TGTGCCAGCAGTTACTCAGGGACAACTAACACTGAAGCTTTCTTT.

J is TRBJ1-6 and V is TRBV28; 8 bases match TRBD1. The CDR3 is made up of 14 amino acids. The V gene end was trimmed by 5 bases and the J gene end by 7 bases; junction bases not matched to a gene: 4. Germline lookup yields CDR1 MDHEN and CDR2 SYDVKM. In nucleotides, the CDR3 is TGTGCCAGCAGTCCGGACAGGGTAAATTCACCCCTCCACTTT. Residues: CASSPDRVNSPLHF.

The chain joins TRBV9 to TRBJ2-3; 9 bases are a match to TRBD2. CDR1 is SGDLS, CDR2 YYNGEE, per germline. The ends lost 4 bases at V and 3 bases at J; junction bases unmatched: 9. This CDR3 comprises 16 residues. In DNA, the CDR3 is TGTGCCAGCAGCCTACTTAGCGGGAGAACAACAGATACGCAGTATTTT. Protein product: CASSLLSGRTTDTQYF. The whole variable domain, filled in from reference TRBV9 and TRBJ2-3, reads DSGVTQTPKHLITATGQRVTLRCSPRSGDLSVYWYQQSLDQGLQFLIQYYNGEERAKGNILERFSAQQFPDLHSELNLSSLELGDSALYFCASSLLSGRTTDTQYFGPGTRLTVL.

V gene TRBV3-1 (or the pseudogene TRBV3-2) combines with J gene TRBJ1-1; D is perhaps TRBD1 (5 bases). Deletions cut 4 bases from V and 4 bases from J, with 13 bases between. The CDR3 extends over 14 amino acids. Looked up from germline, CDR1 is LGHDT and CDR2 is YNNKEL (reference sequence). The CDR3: CASSPPGGVTEAFF. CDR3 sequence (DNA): TGTGCCAGCAGCCCCCCGGGGGGGGTCACTGAAGCTTTCTTT.

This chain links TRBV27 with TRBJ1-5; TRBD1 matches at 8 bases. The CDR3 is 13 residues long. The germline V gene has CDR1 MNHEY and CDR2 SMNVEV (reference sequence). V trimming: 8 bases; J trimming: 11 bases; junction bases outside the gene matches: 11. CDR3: CASGDRLGRAQHF. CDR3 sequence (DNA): TGTGCCAGCGGGGACAGGTTGGGTAGGGCCCAGCATTTT.

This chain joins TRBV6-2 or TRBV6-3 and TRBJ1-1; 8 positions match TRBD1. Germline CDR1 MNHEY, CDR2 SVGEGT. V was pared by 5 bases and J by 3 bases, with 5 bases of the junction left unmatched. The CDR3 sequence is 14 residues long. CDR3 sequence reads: CASSKTGEYTEAFF. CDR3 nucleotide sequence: TGTGCCAGCAGTAAGACAGGGGAATACACTGAAGCTTTCTTT.

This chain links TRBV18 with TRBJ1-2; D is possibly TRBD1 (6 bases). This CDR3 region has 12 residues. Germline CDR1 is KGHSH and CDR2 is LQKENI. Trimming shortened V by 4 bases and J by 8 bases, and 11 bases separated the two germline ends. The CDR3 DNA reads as TGTGCCAGCTCACTCGGACAGATGGGCTACACCTTC. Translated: CASSLGQMGYTF.

For the CDR3, the DNA is TGTGCCTGGATGGGGGGGGGTTACAATGAGCAGTTCTTC. The encoded protein is CAWMGGGYNEQFF. This sequence joins TRBV30 and TRBJ2-1; 7 bases are shared with TRBD2. This CDR3 is built from 13 residues. The junction had 4 bases not matched to a gene; V was cut back by 4 bases and J by 4 bases. CDR1 is GTSNPN, CDR2 SVGIG, per germline (reference sequence).

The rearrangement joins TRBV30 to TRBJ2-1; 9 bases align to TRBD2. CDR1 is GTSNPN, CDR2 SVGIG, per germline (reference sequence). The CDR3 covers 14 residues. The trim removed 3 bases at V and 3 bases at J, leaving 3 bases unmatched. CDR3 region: CAWRRGGDYNEQFF. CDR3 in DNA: TGTGCCTGGAGGCGGGGGGGAGACTACAATGAGCAGTTCTTC.

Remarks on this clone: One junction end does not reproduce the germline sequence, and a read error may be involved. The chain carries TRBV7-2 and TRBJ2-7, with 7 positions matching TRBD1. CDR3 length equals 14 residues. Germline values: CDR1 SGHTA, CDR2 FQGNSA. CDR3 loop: CASSPGQASSEQYF. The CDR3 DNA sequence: TGTGCCAGCAGCCCCGGACAGGCATCCTCCGAGCAGTACTTC.

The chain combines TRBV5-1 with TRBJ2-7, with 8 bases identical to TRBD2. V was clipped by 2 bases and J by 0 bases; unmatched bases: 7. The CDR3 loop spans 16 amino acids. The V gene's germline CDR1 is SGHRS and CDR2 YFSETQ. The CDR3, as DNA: TGCGCCAGCAGCTTTGATACCGGGACTAGCTCCTACGAGCAGTACTTC. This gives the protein CASSFDTGTSSYEQYF. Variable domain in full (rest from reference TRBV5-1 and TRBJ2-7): KAGVTQTPRYLIKTRGQQVTLSCSPISGHRSVSWYQQTPGQGLQFLFEYFSETQRNKGNFPGRFSGRQFSNSRSEMNVSTLELGDSALYLCASSFDTGTSSYEQYFGPGTRLTVT.

The CDR3 coding sequence is TGTGCCAGCATGGGCCTTTCCTACGAGCAGTACTTC. Its translation: CASMGLSYEQYF. The gene calls are TRBV3-1 (or the pseudogene TRBV3-2) and TRBJ2-7; D is unresolved. The CDR3 sequence is 12 residues long. Trimming removed 7 bases from V and 1 base from J, with 8 bases in between. Germline values: CDR1 LGHDT, CDR2 YNNKEL (reference sequence).